Below, 30 T cell receptor beta chains from the same sample are listed, as sequenced in a study of T-cell memory formation after mild COVID-19. Each CDR3 protein gets one entry after TCRdb re-called the 5' RACE reads with MiXCR. Among over 350,000 distinct CDR3 sequences listed, roughly 15% were seen once. The source material was PBMCs or a T cell subset sorted from them (not recorded which). Receptors were obtained from a man between 18 and 35 years old who had mild COVID-19 (a few samples of this study predate the infection). Cell type and time point are not known.

V usage is TRBV7-2 and J usage is TRBJ2-3; 11 positions agree with TRBD2. V lost 4 bases, J lost 2 bases, and 5 bases stayed unmatched. This CDR3 is 16 amino acids long. Per the germline V gene, CDR1 is SGHTA and CDR2 is FQGNSA. This chain's CDR3 is CASSSGTSGYTDTQYF. The CDR3 DNA is TGTGCCAGCAGCTCCGGGACTAGCGGATACACAGATACGCAGTATTTT.

This chain uses TRBV4-1 with TRBJ1-4, with D tentatively TRBD1 (6 bases). Germline V CDR1 and CDR2: MGHRA, YSYEKL. The CDR3 totals 15 residues. V was cut by 2 bases and J by 0 bases, with 7 bases left in between. CDR3 in DNA: TGCGCCAGCAGCCAAAGGGGGACAACTAATGAAAAACTGTTTTTT. Encoded protein: CASSQRGTTNEKLFF.

The chain has TRBV29-1 and TRBJ2-2; TRBD1 is a possible D gene (6 bases). The germline V gene encodes CDR1 SQVTM and CDR2 ANQGSEA. The CDR3 sequence is 13 residues long. V lost 5 bases to trimming and J lost 6 bases, with 13 bases between them. In DNA form, the CDR3 reads TGCAGCGTTAACAACAGGGCGGCCGGGGAGCTGTTTTTT. Translating it yields CSVNNRAAGELFF.

The V and J genes are TRBV19 and TRBJ2-2; 7 positions match TRBD1. This CDR3 has 15 amino acids. Germline loops: CDR1 LNHDA, CDR2 SQIVND (reference sequence). Unmatched junction bases numbered 8, after V lost 4 bases and J lost 6 bases. This CDR3 is CASSTWTGGPGELFF. The DNA for the CDR3 is TGTGCCAGTAGTACCTGGACAGGAGGACCCGGGGAGCTGTTTTTT.

The rearrangement uses TRBV6-5 and TRBJ2-3; 15 bases are shared with TRBD2. The CDR3 is made up of 17 amino acids. The V segment lost 6 bases and the J segment 4 bases; nucleotides outside the gene matches: 8. Germline V gene sequence: CDR1 MNHEY, CDR2 SVGAGI. The CDR3 coding sequence is TGTGCCAGCAGAGGACTAGCGGGGGGGCCCCAAGCAGATACGCAGTATTTT. The encoded protein is CASRGLAGGPQADTQYF.

As to this clonotype: One end of the junction varies from germline; a read error may be responsible. This sequence joins TRBV9 and TRBJ2-5; no clear D. The CDR3 runs to 13 residues. Germline loops: CDR1 SGDLS, CDR2 YYNGEE. The CDR3 coding sequence is TGTGCCAGCAGCGCAGGAACCCAAGATACCCAGTACTTC. This sequence encodes CASSAGTQDTQYF.

The table lists this clonotype with a few counts. The chain is built from TRBV27 and TRBJ2-4; D is undetermined. The germline V gene has CDR1 MNHEY and CDR2 SMNVEV (reference sequence). V dropped 5 bases and J dropped 6 bases, with 8 bases sitting between them. CDR3 length: 12 residues. The CDR3 nucleotides are TGTGCCAGCAGTGATCTCGGAAACATTCAGTACTTC. Amino acid sequence: CASSDLGNIQYF.

V usage is TRBV5-6 and J usage is TRBJ2-7; 9 bases are a match to TRBD1. V gave up 5 bases and J gave up 9 bases; unmatched junction bases: 6. CDR1 is SGHDT, CDR2 YYEEEE, per germline. This CDR3 spans 12 amino acids. CDR3: CASRTGTGRQYV. As DNA, the CDR3 is TGTGCCAGCAGGACCGGGACAGGGAGGCAGTACGTC.

At least ten counts were recorded for this clonotype. The chain is built from TRBV6-5 and TRBJ1-1, with D unclear. V gave up 7 bases and J gave up 2 bases, with 17 bases separating them. Germline V CDR1 and CDR2: MNHEY, SVGAGI. The CDR3 has 15 residues. CDR3 region: CASTPEGSRNTEAFF. Written as DNA, the CDR3 is TGTGCCAGCACTCCGGAGGGATCCCGAAACACTGAAGCTTTCTTT.

This chain uses TRBV4-1 with TRBJ1-1, with D maybe TRBD1 (6 bases). Germline V gene lookup returns CDR1 MGHRA and CDR2 YSYEKL. V was pared by 0 bases and J by 10 bases, with 18 bases between. The CDR3 spans 15 residues. CDR3 in amino acids: CASSQERGRGLGAFF. As DNA, the CDR3 is TGCGCCAGCAGCCAAGAACGGGGCAGGGGACTCGGAGCTTTCTTT.

This clonotype was found a few times. The chain couples TRBV6-6 to TRBJ2-3; D is perhaps TRBD1 (6 bases). The V and J ends lost 5 bases and 2 bases respectively, with 17 bases between them. The CDR3 extends over 16 amino acids. The germline gives CDR1 MNHNY, CDR2 SVGAGI (reference sequence). DNA of the CDR3: TGTGCCAGCAGTGCTTACAGGGAACAACTCACAGATACGCAGTATTTT. Protein: CASSAYREQLTDTQYF.

This clonotype appeared once. This chain connects TRBV6-5 to TRBJ2-7; D is undetermined. Germline CDR1 is MNHEY and CDR2 is SVGAGI. V lost 2 bases, J lost 7 bases, and 12 bases lay in between. The CDR3 loop spans 13 amino acids. The CDR3 nucleotides are TGTGCCAGCAGTTACCACGTGGGTTGGGAGCAGTACTTC. Its protein is CASSYHVGWEQYF.

The V gene is TRBV11-2, the J gene TRBJ1-1; 7 bases fit TRBD1. The ends lost 5 bases at V and 4 bases at J; junction bases unmatched: 7. The CDR3 spans 14 residues. Germline V gene sequence: CDR1 SGHAT, CDR2 FQNNGV. DNA of the CDR3: TGTGCCAGCAGCGTAACCCCAGGGGGCACTGAAGCTTTCTTT. This sequence encodes CASSVTPGGTEAFF.

This clonotype was counted ten times or more. The rearrangement links TRBV6-5 to TRBJ2-2; TRBD2 is a possible D gene (7 bases). The germline V and J ends were trimmed by 4 bases and 4 bases, with 10 bases remaining between them. CDR1 and CDR2 from the germline V gene are MNHEY and SVGAGI. This CDR3 has 14 amino acids. The CDR3 region is CASSWGGLTGELFF. The CDR3 region has the DNA TGTGCCAGCAGTTGGGGGGGGCTCACCGGGGAGCTGTTTTTT.

There are a few counts of this clonotype. This chain links TRBV5-1 with TRBJ2-7, with a tentative D call TRBD2 (6 bases). Germline CDR1 SGHRS, CDR2 YFSETQ. The V end lost 4 bases, the J end lost 1 base, and 15 bases lay between the germline ends. The CDR3 is made up of 15 amino acids. CDR3 region: CASSLNPRGSYEQYF. Here the CDR3 DNA reads TGCGCCAGCAGCCTTAACCCTCGGGGGTCCTACGAGCAGTACTTC.

This clonotype was detected many times. The rearrangement uses TRBV3-1 and TRBJ2-5; D may correspond to TRBD1 or TRBD2 (5 bases each). V gave up 5 bases and J gave up 2 bases, with 12 bases separating them. Per the germline V gene, CDR1 is LGHDT and CDR2 is YNNKEL (reference sequence). The length of the CDR3 is 14 residues. CDR3 in DNA: TGTGCCAGCAGCGCCGGGACGCATCAAGAGACCCAGTACTTC. This sequence encodes CASSAGTHQETQYF.

The chain uses TRBV5-1 and TRBJ2-7; D is ambiguous. The CDR3 is 14 amino acids. Trimming removed 1 base at V and 2 bases at J, with 10 bases between. Looked up from germline, CDR1 is SGHRS and CDR2 is YFSETQ. DNA of the CDR3: TGCGCCAGCAGCTTGTTCCCAGAGGCCTACGAGCAGTACGTC. The encoded protein is CASSLFPEAYEQYV.

J is TRBJ2-3 and V is TRBV7-2; the match to TRBD2 covers 10 bases. V gave up 1 base and J gave up 5 bases; unmatched junction bases: 6. Germline V gene lookup returns CDR1 SGHTA and CDR2 FQGNSA. This CDR3 spans 16 amino acids. CDR3 in DNA: TGTGCCAGCAGCTTAGTAGCGGGGGGCCGGGTAGATACGCAGTATTTT. Its translation: CASSLVAGGRVDTQYF. The full variable domain, rest sourced from reference TRBV7-2 and TRBJ2-3, is GAGVSQSPSNKVTEKGKDVELRCDPISGHTALYWYRQSLGQGLEFLIYFQGNSAPDKSGLPSDRFSAERTGGSVSTLTIQRTQQEDSAVYLCASSLVAGGRVDTQYFGPGTRLTVL.

This clonotype was seen a handful of times. The chain is built from TRBV20-1 and TRBJ2-3, with D perhaps TRBD2 (6 bases). The CDR3 has 15 residues. Germline V gives CDR1 DFQATT, CDR2 SNEGSKA (reference sequence). The V end lost 7 bases, the J end lost 1 base, and 18 bases lay between the germline ends. CDR3 sequence (DNA): TGCAGTGTTTATCCACCGGGAGTAGGCACAGATACGCAGTATTTT. Its protein is CSVYPPGVGTDTQYF.

This clonotype was seen a few times. V usage is TRBV6-1 and J usage is TRBJ2-5, with D possibly TRBD2 on 5 matching bases. Germline V gene sequence: CDR1 MNHNS, CDR2 SASEGT. The CDR3 is 16 residues long. V was pared by 2 bases and J by 1 base, with 14 bases between. CDR3 nucleotides: TGTGCCAGCAGTGAAACGCGCACTAGGCCCCAAGAGACCCAGTACTTC. Residues: CASSETRTRPQETQYF.

This clonotype was observed a few times. The CDR3 coding sequence is TGTGCCAGCTCAGCGGGGACAGGGAACGAGCAGTACTTC. Translated, it gives CASSAGTGNEQYF. The V call is TRBV18, the J call TRBJ2-7; 9 bases are a match to TRBD1. J gave up 5 bases and V 5 bases, and 4 bases lay outside the gene matches. Germline V CDR1 and CDR2: KGHSH, LQKENI. The CDR3 has 13 amino acids.

The sample holds a few counts of this clonotype. V is TRBV7-9 and J is TRBJ2-7; a possible D gene is TRBD1 (5 bases). The length of the CDR3 is 13 residues. The germline CDR1 and CDR2 sequences are SEHNR and FQNEAQ (reference sequence). The V and J ends lost 5 bases and 6 bases respectively, with 14 bases between them. DNA of the CDR3: TGTGCCAGCAGCCAGGACACTGAAGTCGAGCAGTACGTC. Amino acid sequence: CASSQDTEVEQYV.

This clonotype turned up a few times. The gene calls are TRBV10-3 and TRBJ1-5, with D tentatively TRBD1 (6 bases). The CDR3 spans 13 residues. V lost 11 bases and J lost 4, with 15 bases in between. Germline assignment: CDR1 ENHRY and CDR2 SYGVKD. CDR3 protein: CAVRQDANQPQHF. The CDR3 coding sequence is TGTGCCGTCCGACAGGACGCGAATCAGCCCCAGCATTTT.

A few counts support this clonotype. The chain's CDR3 is CASSQGRQNYGYTF. The CDR3 coding sequence is TGCGCCAGCAGCCAGGGGCGACAGAACTATGGCTACACCTTC. V gene TRBV4-3 combines with J gene TRBJ1-2; a weak D match, TRBD1 (5 bases). The CDR3 totals 14 residues. CDR1 is LGHNA and CDR2 is YSLEER in the germline V gene. Trimming took 3 bases from V and 2 from J, leaving 10 bases between them.

V is TRBV6-1 and J is TRBJ2-7; the D is unclear. CDR3 size: 16 residues. Germline CDR1 MNHNS, CDR2 SASEGT. Between the trimmed V and J ends, which lost 4 bases and 7 bases, there was a span of 23 bases. The CDR3 is CASSAVAAIHFREQYV. CDR3 DNA sequence: TGTGCCAGCAGTGCGGTCGCCGCCATCCACTTTCGAGAGCAGTACGTC.

The rearrangement uses TRBV7-9 and TRBJ1-2; weak D call: TRBD1 (6 bases). CDR1 is SEHNR, CDR2 FQNEAQ, per germline (reference sequence). The CDR3 length is 16 residues. The germline V and J ends were trimmed by 3 bases and 3 bases, with 17 bases remaining between them. The CDR3 DNA follows: TGTGCCAGCAGCTTCAGGTCGGCAGGGGAGGACTATGGCTACACCTTC. Its translation: CASSFRSAGEDYGYTF.

J is TRBJ2-7 and V is TRBV20-1; D is uncertain. Trimming removed 1 base from V and 5 bases from J, with 12 bases in between. This CDR3 has 13 residues. Germline V lookup: CDR1 DFQATT, CDR2 SNEGSKA (reference sequence). In DNA form, the CDR3 reads TGCAGTGCTAGAGCCCCGGGCCGCCACGAGCAGTACGTC. Encoded protein: CSARAPGRHEQYV.

The gene calls are TRBV5-1 and TRBJ2-5, with D hard to call. Matching the DNA end better, TRBJ2-1 makes the J call doubtful. The length of the CDR3 is 12 residues. Germline loops: CDR1 SGHRS, CDR2 YFSETQ. In nucleotides, the CDR3 is TGCGCCAGCAGCTCGCCAGCCGATGAGCAGTTCTTC. Translating it yields CASSSPADEQFF.

This clonotype was detected only a few times. The rearrangement uses TRBV20-1 and TRBJ1-5, with a weak D call TRBD1 (5 bases). Trimming removed 6 bases from V and 0 bases from J, with 15 bases in between. The CDR3 consists of 15 residues. The V gene's germline CDR1 is DFQATT and CDR2 SNEGSKA (reference sequence). The CDR3 sequence is CSARRGPHSNQPQHF. The DNA of the CDR3 is TGCAGTGCCAGGAGGGGTCCTCATAGCAATCAGCCCCAGCATTTT.

The chain employs TRBV12-3 or TRBV12-4 and TRBJ2-5, with D tentatively TRBD1 (6 bases). The ends were cut back, 6 bases at V and 2 bases at J, with 13 bases in the middle. The CDR3 runs to 14 residues. Written as DNA, the CDR3 is TGTGCCAGCAGGCGATCCGACAGGCAAGAGACCCAGTACTTC. Translated, it gives CASRRSDRQETQYF.